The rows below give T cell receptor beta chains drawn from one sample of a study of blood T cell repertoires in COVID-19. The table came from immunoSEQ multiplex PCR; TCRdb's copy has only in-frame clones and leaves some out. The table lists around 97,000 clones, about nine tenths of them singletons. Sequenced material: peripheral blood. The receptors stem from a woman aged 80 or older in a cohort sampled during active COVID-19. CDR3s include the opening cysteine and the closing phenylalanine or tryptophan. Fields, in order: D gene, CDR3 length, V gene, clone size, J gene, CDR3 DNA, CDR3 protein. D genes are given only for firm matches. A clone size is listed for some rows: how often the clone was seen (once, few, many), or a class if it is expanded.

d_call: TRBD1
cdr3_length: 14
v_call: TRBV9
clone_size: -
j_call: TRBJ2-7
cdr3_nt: TGTGCCAGCAGCCCGGGACAGGGGACCTACGAGCAGTACTTC
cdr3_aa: CASSPGQGTYEQYF

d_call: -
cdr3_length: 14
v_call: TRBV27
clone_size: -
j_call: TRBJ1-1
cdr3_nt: TGTGCCAGCACCCAGGACAGCCTGAACACTGAAGCTTTCTTT
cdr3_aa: CASTQDSLNTEAFF

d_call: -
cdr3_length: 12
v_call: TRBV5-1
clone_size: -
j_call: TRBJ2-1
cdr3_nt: TGCGCCAGCAGCTTGGAAGCAGGTGAGCAGTTCTTC
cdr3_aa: CASSLEAGEQFF

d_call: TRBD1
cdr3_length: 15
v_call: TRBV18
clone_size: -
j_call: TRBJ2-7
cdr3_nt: TGTGCCAGCTCACCAGGGACAGTCTCTTCCTACGAGCAGTACTTC
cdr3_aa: CASSPGTVSSYEQYF

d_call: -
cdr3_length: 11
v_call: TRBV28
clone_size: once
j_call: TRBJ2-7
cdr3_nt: TGTGCCAGCAGTACTGCCTACGAGCAGTACTTC
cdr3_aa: CASSTAYEQYF

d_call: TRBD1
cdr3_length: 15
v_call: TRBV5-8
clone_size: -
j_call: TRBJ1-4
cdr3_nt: TGTGCCAGCAGCTTGGCGGGACAGGGGAATGAAAAACTGTTTTTT
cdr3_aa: CASSLAGQGNEKLFF

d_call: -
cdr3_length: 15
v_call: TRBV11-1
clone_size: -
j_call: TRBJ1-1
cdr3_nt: TGTGCCAGCAGCTTATCGACAGGAATGAACACTGAAGCTTTCTTT
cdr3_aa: CASSLSTGMNTEAFF

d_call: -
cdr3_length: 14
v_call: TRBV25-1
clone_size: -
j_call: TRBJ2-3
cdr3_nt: TGTGCCAGCAGTGAAACGTTTAGTACGTTAAGGCAGTATTTT
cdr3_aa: CASSETFSTLRQYF

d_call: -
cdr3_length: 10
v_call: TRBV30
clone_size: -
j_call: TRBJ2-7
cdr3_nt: TGTGCCCACGGAGGTCGCGAGCAGTACTTC
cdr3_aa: CAHGGREQYF

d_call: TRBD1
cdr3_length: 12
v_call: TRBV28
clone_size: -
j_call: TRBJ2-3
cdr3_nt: TGTGCCACCAAACAGGGGTCAGATACGCAGTATTTT
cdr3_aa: CATKQGSDTQYF

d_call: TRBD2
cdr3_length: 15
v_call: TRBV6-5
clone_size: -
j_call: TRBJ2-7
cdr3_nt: TGTGCCAGCAGCTTCGGACTAGCGGGGCTCTACGAGCAGTACTTC
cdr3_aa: CASSFGLAGLYEQYF

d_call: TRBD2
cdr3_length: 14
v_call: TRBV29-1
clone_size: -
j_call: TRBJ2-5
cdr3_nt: TGCAGCGTGGATAGCGGGAAGTACCAAGAGACCCAGTACTTC
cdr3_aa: CSVDSGKYQETQYF

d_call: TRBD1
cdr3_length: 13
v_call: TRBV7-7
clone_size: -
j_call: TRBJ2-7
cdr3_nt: TGTGCTAGCAGCTTCGGGACAGAGTACGAGCAGTACTTC
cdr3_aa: CASSFGTEYEQYF

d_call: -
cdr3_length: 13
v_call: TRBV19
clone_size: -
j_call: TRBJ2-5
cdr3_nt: TGTGCCAGTAGTATTGGTCTTCGGGAGACCCAGTACTTC
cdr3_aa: CASSIGLRETQYF

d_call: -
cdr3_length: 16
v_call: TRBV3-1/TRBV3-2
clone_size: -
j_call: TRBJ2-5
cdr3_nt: TGTGCCAGCAGCCAAGTGGTGACCCCGACAGGTGAGACCCAGTACTTC
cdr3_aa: CASSQVVTPTGETQYF

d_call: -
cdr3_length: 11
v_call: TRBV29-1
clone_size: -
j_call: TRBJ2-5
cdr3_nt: TGCAGCGTTCGGAGTTCGGAGACCCAGTACTTC
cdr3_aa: CSVRSSETQYF

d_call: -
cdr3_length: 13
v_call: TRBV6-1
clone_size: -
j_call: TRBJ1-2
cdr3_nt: TGTGCCAGCAGTGAACCAGGCAACTATGGCTACACCTTC
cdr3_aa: CASSEPGNYGYTF

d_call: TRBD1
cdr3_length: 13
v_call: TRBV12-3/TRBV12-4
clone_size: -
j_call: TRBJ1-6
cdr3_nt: TGTGCCAGCAGCCGGGACAGAAATTCACCCCTCCACTTT
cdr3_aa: CASSRDRNSPLHF

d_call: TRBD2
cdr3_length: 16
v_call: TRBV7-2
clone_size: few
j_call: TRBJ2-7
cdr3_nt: TGTGCCAGCAGCTTGAGGGCGGGACTAGCGGGAACCGAGCAGTACTTC
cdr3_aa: CASSLRAGLAGTEQYF

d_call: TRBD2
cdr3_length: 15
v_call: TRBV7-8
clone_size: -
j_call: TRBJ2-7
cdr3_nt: TGTGCCAGCAGCTTCATTAGCGGGGTGTCCTACGAGCAGTACTTC
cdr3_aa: CASSFISGVSYEQYF

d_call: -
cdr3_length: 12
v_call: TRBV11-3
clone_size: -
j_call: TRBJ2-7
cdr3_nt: TGTGCCAGCAGTCAGAACAGCTACGAGCAGTACTTC
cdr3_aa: CASSQNSYEQYF

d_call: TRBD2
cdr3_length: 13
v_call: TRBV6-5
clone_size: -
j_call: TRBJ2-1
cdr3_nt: TGTGCCAGCAGTACTACTAGCGGGAATGAGCAGTTCTTC
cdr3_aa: CASSTTSGNEQFF

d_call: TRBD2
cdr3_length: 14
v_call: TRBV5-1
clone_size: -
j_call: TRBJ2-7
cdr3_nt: TGCGCCAGCAGCTTGGCCAGCGGGGGTGGCGAGCAGTACTTC
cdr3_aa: CASSLASGGGEQYF

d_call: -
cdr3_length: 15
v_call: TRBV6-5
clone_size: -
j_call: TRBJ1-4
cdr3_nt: TGTGCCAGCAGTCTGGTTGAGGGAGCTGGAGAAAAACTGTTTTTT
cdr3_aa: CASSLVEGAGEKLFF

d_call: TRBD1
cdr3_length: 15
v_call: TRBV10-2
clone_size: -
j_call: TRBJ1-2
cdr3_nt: TGCGCCAGCAGTGAGTCAAGGGACAGAGGCTATGGCTACACCTTC
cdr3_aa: CASSESRDRGYGYTF

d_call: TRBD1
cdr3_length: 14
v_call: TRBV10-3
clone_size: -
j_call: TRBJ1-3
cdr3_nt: TGTGCCATGGGACAGGGATTCTCTGGAAACACCATATATTTT
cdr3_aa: CAMGQGFSGNTIYF

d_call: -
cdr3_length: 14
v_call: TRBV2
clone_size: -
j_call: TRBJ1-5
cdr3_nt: TGTGCCAGTACGCTTTCGGGGGTTGGGCAGCCCCAGCATTTT
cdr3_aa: CASTLSGVGQPQHF

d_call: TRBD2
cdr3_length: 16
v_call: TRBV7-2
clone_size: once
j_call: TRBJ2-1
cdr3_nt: TGTGCCAGCAGTCTAGCGGGGGCCATCTCCTACAATGAGCAGTTCTTC
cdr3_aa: CASSLAGAISYNEQFF

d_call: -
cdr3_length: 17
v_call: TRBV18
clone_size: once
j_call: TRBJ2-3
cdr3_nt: TGTGCCAGCTCACTGGAGGGGGCCACTCCGACCGGAGATACGCAGTATTTT
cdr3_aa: CASSLEGATPTGDTQYF

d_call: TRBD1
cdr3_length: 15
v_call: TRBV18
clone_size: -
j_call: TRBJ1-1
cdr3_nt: TGTGCCAGCTCACCCGGACAGGGTATAGGCACTGAAGCTTTCTTT
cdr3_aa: CASSPGQGIGTEAFF

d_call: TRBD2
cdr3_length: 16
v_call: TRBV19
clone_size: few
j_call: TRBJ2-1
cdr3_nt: TGTGCCAGTAGTCGTATGACTAGCGTTTCCTACAATGAGCAGTTCTTC
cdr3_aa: CASSRMTSVSYNEQFF

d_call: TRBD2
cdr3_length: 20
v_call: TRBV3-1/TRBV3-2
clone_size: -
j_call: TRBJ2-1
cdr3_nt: TGTGCCAGCAGCCGCTGGACTAGCGGGATGTGGACCCGCTCCTACAATGAGCAGTTCTTC
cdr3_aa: CASSRWTSGMWTRSYNEQFF

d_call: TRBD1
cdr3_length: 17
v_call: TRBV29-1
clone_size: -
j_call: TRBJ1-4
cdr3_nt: TGCAGCGTTGAAGATTGGGGGACAGGGGTTACTAATGAAAAACTGTTTTTT
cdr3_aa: CSVEDWGTGVTNEKLFF

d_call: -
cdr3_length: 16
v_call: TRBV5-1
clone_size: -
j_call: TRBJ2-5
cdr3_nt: TGCGCCAGCAGCTTGGCGGGGGTTGGAGGGCAAGAGACCCAGTACTTC
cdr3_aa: CASSLAGVGGQETQYF

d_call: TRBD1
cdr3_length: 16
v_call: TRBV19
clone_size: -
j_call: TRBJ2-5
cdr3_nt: TGTGCCAGTCCTCAAAGGGACAGGGGCCATCAAGAGACCCAGTACTTC
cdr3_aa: CASPQRDRGHQETQYF

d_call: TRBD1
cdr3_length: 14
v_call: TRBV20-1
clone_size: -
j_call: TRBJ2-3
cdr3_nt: TGCAGTGCTAGTTTGGGACAGACCACAGATACGCAGTATTTT
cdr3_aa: CSASLGQTTDTQYF

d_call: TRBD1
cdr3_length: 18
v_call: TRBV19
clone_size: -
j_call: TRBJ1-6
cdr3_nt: TGTGCCAGTAGTCCACAGGGACAGGGCATCCTCTATAATTCACCCCTCCACTTT
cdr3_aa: CASSPQGQGILYNSPLHF

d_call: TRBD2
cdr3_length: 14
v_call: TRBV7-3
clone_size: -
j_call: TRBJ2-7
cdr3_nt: TGTGCCAGCAGCCAGACTAGCGGGAATTACGAGCAGTACTTC
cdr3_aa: CASSQTSGNYEQYF

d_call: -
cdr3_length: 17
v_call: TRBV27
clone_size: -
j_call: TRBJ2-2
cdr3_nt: TGTGCCAGCAGTTTAAAGGCAGGGCTAGGGAACACCGGGGAGCTGTTTTTT
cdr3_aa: CASSLKAGLGNTGELFF

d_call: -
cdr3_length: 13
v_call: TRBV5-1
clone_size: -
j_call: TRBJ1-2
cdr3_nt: TGCGCCAGCAGCGCTGACAGGCCCTATGGCTACACCTTC
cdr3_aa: CASSADRPYGYTF

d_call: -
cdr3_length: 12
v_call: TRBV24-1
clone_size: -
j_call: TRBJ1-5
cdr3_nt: TGTGCCACCAGTGATGCGGATCAGCCCCAGCATTTT
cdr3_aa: CATSDADQPQHF

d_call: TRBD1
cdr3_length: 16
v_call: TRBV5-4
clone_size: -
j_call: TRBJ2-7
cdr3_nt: TGTGCCAGCAGCTTGCCCCAGGGGGCTGAACTAGGGCGGCAGTACTTC
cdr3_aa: CASSLPQGAELGRQYF

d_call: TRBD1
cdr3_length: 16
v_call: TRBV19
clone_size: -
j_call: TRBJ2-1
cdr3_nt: TGTGCCAGTAGTATAGTAACAGGGGCGCAATACAATGAGCAGTTCTTC
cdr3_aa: CASSIVTGAQYNEQFF

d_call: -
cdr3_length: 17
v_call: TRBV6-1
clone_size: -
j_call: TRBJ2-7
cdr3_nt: TGTGCCAGCAGTGTACCCTCGGCCGGCGGAGGCTCCTACGAGCAGTACTTC
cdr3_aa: CASSVPSAGGGSYEQYF

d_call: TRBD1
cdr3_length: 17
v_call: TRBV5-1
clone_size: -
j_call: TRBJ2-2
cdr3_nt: TGCGCCAGCAGCTTGGATCCGGACAGGGTCGACACCGGGGAGCTGTTTTTT
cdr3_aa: CASSLDPDRVDTGELFF

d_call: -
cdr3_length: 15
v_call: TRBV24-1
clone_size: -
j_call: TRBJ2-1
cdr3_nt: TGTGCCACCAGTGACCCCACTAAAATTGACAATGAGCAGTTCTTC
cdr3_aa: CATSDPTKIDNEQFF